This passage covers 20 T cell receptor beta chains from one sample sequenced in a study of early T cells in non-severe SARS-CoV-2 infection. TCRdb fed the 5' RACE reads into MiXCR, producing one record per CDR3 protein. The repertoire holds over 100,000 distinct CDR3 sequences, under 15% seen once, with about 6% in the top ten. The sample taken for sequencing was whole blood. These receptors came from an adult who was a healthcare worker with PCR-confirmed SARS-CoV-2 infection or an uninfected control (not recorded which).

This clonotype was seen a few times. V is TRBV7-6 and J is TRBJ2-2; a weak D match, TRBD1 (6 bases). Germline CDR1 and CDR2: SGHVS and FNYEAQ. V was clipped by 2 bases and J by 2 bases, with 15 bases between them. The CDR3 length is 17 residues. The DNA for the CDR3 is TGTGCCAGCAGCTTAAGCTTGGGGACAAGAAACACCGGGGAGCTGTTTTTT. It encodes CASSLSLGTRNTGELFF. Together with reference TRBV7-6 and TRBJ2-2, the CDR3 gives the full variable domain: GAGVSQSPRYKVTKRGQDVALRCDPISGHVSLYWYRQALGQGPEFLTYFNYEAQQDKSGLPNDRFSAERPEGSISTLTIQRTEQRDSAMYRCASSLSLGTRNTGELFFGEGSRLTVL.

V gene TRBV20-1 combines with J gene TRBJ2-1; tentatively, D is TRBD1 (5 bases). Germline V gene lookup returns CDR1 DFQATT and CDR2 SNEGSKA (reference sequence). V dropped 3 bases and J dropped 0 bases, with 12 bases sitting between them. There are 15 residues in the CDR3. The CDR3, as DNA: TGCAGTGCTAGGGGGCTGGCGGACTCCTACAATGAGCAGTTCTTC. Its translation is CSARGLADSYNEQFF.

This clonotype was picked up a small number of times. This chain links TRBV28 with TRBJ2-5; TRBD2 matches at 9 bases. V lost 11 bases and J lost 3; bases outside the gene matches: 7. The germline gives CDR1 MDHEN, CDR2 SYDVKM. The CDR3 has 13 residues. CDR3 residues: CAGGASGKETQYF. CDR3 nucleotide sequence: TGTGCCGGGGGGGCTAGCGGGAAAGAGACCCAGTACTTC.

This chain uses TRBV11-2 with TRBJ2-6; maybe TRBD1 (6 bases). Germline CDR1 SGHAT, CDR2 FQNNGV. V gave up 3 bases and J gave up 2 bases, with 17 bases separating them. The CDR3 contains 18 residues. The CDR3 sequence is CASSFDRRQGPGANVLTF. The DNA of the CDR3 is TGTGCCAGCAGCTTCGACAGGCGGCAGGGACCTGGGGCCAACGTCCTGACTTTC.

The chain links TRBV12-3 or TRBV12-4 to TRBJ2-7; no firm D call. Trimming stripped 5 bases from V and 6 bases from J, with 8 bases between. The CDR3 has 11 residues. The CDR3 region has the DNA TGTGCCAGCAGTCTTGGACGCGAGCAGTACTTC. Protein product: CASSLGREQYF.

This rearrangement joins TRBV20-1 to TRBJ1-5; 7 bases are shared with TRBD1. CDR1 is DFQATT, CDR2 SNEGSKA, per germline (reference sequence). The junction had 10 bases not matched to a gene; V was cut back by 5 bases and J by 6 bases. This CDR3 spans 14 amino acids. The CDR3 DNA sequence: TGCAGTGCTGCCGGGACAGCGGGCGGTCAGCCCCAGCATTTT. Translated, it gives CSAAGTAGGQPQHF.

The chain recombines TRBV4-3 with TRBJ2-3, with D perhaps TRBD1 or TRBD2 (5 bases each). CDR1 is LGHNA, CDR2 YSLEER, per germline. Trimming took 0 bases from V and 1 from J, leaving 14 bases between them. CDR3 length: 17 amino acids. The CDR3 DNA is TGCGCCAGCAGCCAAGATACGAGGGGCGTCGGCACAGATACGCAGTATTTT. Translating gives CASSQDTRGVGTDTQYF.

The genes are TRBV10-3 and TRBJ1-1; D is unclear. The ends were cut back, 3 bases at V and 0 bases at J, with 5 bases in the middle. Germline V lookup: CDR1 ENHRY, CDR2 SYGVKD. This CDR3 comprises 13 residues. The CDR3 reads CAISERVNTEAFF. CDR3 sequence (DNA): TGTGCCATCAGTGAAAGGGTGAACACTGAAGCTTTCTTT.

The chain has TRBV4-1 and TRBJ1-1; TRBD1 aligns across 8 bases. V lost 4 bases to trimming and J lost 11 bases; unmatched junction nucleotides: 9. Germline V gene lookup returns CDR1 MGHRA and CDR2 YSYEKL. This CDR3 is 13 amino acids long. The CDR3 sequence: CASSPIQGDGAFF. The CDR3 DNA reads TGCGCCAGCAGCCCCATACAGGGGGACGGCGCTTTCTTT.

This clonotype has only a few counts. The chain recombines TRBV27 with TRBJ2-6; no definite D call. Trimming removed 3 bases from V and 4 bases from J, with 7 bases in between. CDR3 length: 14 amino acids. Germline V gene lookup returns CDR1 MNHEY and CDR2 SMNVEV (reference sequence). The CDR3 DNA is TGTGCCAGCAGTTTTTTTGTCGGGGCCAACGTCCTGACTTTC. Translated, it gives CASSFFVGANVLTF.

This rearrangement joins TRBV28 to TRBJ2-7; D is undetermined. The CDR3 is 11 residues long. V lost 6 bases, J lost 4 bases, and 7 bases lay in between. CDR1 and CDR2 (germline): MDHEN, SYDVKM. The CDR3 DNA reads TGTGCCAGCAGGGAGACATACGAGCAGTACTTC. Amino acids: CASRETYEQYF.

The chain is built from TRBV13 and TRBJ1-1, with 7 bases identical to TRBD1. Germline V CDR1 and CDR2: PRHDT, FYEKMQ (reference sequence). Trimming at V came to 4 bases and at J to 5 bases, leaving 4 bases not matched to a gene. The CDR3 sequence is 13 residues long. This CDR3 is CASSSDRRTEAFF. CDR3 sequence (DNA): TGTGCCAGCAGCTCGGACAGGAGGACTGAAGCTTTCTTT.

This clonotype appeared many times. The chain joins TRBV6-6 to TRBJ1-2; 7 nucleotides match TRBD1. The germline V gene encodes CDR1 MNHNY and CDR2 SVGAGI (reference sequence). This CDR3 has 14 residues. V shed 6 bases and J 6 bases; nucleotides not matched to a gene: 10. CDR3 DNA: TGTGCCAGCAGCAACGATGGACAGGCCGATGGCTACACCTTC. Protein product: CASSNDGQADGYTF.

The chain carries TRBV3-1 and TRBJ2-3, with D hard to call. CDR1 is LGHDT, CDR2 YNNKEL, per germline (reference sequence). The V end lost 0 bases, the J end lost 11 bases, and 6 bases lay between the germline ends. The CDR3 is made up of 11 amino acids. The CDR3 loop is CASSQDWVQYF. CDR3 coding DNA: TGTGCCAGCAGCCAAGACTGGGTGCAGTATTTT.

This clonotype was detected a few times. CDR3 nucleotides: TGTGCCAGCAGCCCTAGACAGGGAAGGGAGCAGTACTTC. Translated: CASSPRQGREQYF. The chain couples TRBV14 to TRBJ2-7, with TRBD1 identical over 7 bases. CDR1 and CDR2 from the germline V gene are SGHDN and FVKESK. The CDR3 loop spans 13 amino acids. Unmatched junction bases numbered 7, after V lost 4 bases and J lost 7 bases.

The chain's CDR3 is CASSPTGTSEKLFF. CDR3 DNA sequence: TGTGCCAGCAGCCCGACCGGGACAAGCGAAAAACTGTTTTTT. This chain connects TRBV5-5 to TRBJ1-4; tentative D call: TRBD1 (6 bases). V was pared by 4 bases and J by 8 bases, with 15 bases between. CDR3 size: 14 residues. The germline V gene has CDR1 SGHKS and CDR2 YYEKEE (reference sequence). Combining the CDR3 with reference TRBV5-5 and TRBJ1-4 gives the whole variable domain DAGVTQSPTHLIKTRGQQVTLRCSPISGHKSVSWYQQVLGQGPQFIFQYYEKEERGRGNFPDRFSARQFPNYSSELNVNALLLGDSALYLCASSPTGTSEKLFFGSGTQLSVL.

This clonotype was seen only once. The CDR3 coding sequence is TGTGCCAGCAGTTGGGGCTCCTACGAGCAGTACTTC. It codes for CASSWGSYEQYF. The chain recombines TRBV25-1 with TRBJ2-7; D gene uncertain. CDR1 and CDR2 (germline): MGHDK, SYGVNS. The CDR3 is 12 amino acids. The germline V and J ends were trimmed by 5 bases and 0 bases, with 5 bases remaining between them.

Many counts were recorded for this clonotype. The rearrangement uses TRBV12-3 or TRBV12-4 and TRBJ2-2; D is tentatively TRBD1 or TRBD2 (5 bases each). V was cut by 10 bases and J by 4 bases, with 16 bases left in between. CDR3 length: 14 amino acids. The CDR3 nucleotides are TGTGCCACCAACCCCGGGGCAGGCACCGGGGAGCTGTTTTTT. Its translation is CATNPGAGTGELFF.

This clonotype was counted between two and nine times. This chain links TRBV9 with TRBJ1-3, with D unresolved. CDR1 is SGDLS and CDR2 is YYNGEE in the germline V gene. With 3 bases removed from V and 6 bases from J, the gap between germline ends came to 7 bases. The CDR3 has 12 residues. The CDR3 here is CASSAQENTIYF. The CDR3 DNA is TGTGCCAGCAGCGCTCAGGAAAACACCATATATTTT.

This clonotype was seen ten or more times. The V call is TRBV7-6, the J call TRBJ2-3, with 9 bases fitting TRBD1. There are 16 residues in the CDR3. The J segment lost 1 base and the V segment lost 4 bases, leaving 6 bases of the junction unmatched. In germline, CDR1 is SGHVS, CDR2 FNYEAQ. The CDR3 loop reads CASSSRTGEGTDTQYF. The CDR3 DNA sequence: TGTGCCAGCAGCTCAAGGACAGGGGAAGGCACAGATACGCAGTATTTT.